These T cell receptor beta chains were read from a single sample in a study of T cell changes during pregnancy in multiple sclerosis. Sequenced by immunoSEQ multiplex PCR; TCRdb stores in-frame clones only, minus some. The repertoire holds under 130,000 clones, with roughly nine tenths as singletons. The starting material was peripheral blood, obtained after pregnancy. The source is a female donor with multiple sclerosis, enrolled in a pregnancy study. Both conserved end residues are part of each CDR3.

v_gene	len	j_gene	CDR3aa
TRBV2	15	TRBJ2-3	CASSWDRGPTDTQYF
TRBV4-2	15	TRBJ2-7	CASSQGGVSQREQYF
TRBV5-1	14	TRBJ2-7	CASSSTGVTYEQYF
TRBV5-4	16	TRBJ1-1	CASSPGGSLLNTEAFF
TRBV29-1	15	TRBJ2-5	CSVTKPGQGAETQYF
TRBV7-2	15	TRBJ2-2	CASSSTTALTGELFF
TRBV7-3	15	TRBJ2-5	CASSPSAGRGETQYF
TRBV4-2	13	TRBJ2-3	CASSQSVRDTQYF
TRBV5-1	13	TRBJ1-3	CASSGGGGNTIYF
TRBV5-1	16	TRBJ1-1	CASSSQGGGENTEAFF
TRBV4-1	18	TRBJ2-4	CASSQGGQAGGAKNIQYF
TRBV25-1	13	TRBJ1-2	CASSESRSYGYTF
TRBV6-6	16	TRBJ2-3	CASSYSGTGWEDTQYF
TRBV30	16	TRBJ1-5	CAWSRSGLSRMQPQHF
TRBV7-3	15	TRBJ2-5	CASSLMAGGQETQYF
TRBV7-9	18	TRBJ2-1	CASSRNREGTKTYNEQFF
TRBV6-5	14	TRBJ2-5	CASSSLAAQETQYF
TRBV10-2	14	TRBJ2-7	CASTEGTSDYEQYF
TRBV18	16	TRBJ2-1	CASSLTGTSGIGEQFF
TRBV4-2	16	TRBJ2-2	CASSLPAGSNTGELFF
TRBV19	15	TRBJ1-1	CASTSRAGGSRAAFF
TRBV6-6	11	TRBJ1-5	CASSSREPQHF
TRBV2	14	TRBJ2-5	CASSDPDREETQYF
TRBV7-8	15	TRBJ2-7	CASSSVRDSVYEQYF